The sequence of this T cell receptor beta chain was determined in a study of blood T cell repertoires in COVID-19. The repertoire was sequenced with immunoSEQ multiplex PCR; TCRdb's copy has only in-frame clones and lacks some. The table has some 260,000 clones, around 90% seen once. The CDR3 consists of 17 residues. V lost 3 bases to trimming and J lost 4 bases; unmatched junction nucleotides: 9. Germline assignment: CDR1 LNHNV and CDR2 YYDKDF (reference sequence). V is TRBV15 and J is TRBJ2-7, with 13 bases that match TRBD2. The TCR originated in a man between 18 and 29 years old with active or convalescent COVID-19. The specimen was peripheral blood. The CDR3 sequence: CATSRVSGTSGKYEQYF. The CDR3 nucleotides are TGTGCCACCAGCAGGGTCTCCGGGACTAGCGGGAAGTACGAGCAGTACTTC.